This TCR beta chain was captured by sequencing in a study of human versus mouse CDR3 diversity and MHC coevolution. Germline V CDR1 and CDR2: SGHRS, YFSETQ. This CDR3 is built from 16 residues. Trimming cost V 4 bases and J 7 bases; bases outside gene matches: 14. The method was immunoSEQ multiplex PCR; TCRdb's version includes in-frame clones alone and lacks a portion of them. The sample lists roughly 86,000 clones; about 94% were seen once. Study-level results: The lowest clonal inequality scores came from most of the three human donors. On average, humans showed more CDR3 deletions and insertions than mice. Human T cells were selected on over five MHC II alleles.

In regard to this clone: No antigen is known for it.

J is TRBJ2-5 and V is TRBV5-1; 9 positions match TRBD2. Sequences were obtained from naive CD4+ T cells from blood. The subset here: CD45RO-negative CD62L-positive naive CD4 T cells. The TCR sequence derives from a person between 25 and 70 years old in good health. The CDR3 DNA sequence: TGCGCCAGCAGCCCCCGGGGTAGCGGGGGATCGGGGACCCAGTACTTC. Amino acid sequence: CASSPRGSGGSGTQYF.